The rows below give T cell receptor beta chains drawn from one sample of a study of blood T cell repertoires in COVID-19. Measured with immunoSEQ multiplex PCR; TCRdb has only the in-frame clones, and not every one. The table lists 250,000 to 400,000 clones, approximately 88% of them singletons. Sample: peripheral blood. The origin of the receptors is a woman younger than 45 with COVID-19, enrolled during active disease. Both conserved end residues are part of each CDR3. A D gene is named only where the DNA matches it firmly. For some rows the clone size is stated as once, few or many, or as a class when expanded; others skip it.

clone_size	v_call	d_call	j_call	cdr3_aa	cdr3_nt
NA	TRBV6-4	TRBD1	TRBJ2-1	CASSSGQGGDEQFF	TGTGCCAGCAGTTCGGGACAGGGGGGCGATGAGCAGTTCTTC
NA	TRBV6-6	NA	TRBJ1-5	CASTVQGVGNQPQHF	TGTGCCAGCACCGTACAGGGAGTGGGCAATCAGCCCCAGCATTTT
NA	TRBV25-1	TRBD1	TRBJ1-2	CASSQGTGWDYGYTF	TGTGCCAGCAGTCAAGGGACAGGGTGGGACTATGGCTACACCTTC
NA	TRBV18	NA	TRBJ2-1	CASSPPNTNNEQFF	TGTGCCAGCTCACCACCAAACACGAACAATGAGCAGTTCTTC
NA	TRBV7-2	TRBD1	TRBJ1-1	CASSKGQGNTEAFF	TGTGCCAGCAGCAAAGGACAGGGGAACACTGAAGCTTTCTTT
NA	TRBV7-9	TRBD1	TRBJ1-4	CASSLSDRGRINEKLFF	TGTGCCAGCAGCTTATCTGACAGGGGGCGGATTAATGAAAAACTGTTTTTT
NA	TRBV6-5	NA	TRBJ1-1	CASSYSEGLINTEAFF	TGTGCCAGCAGTTATAGCGAGGGACTGATAAACACTGAAGCTTTCTTT
NA	TRBV5-1	NA	TRBJ2-1	CASSLIQNEQFF	TGCGCCAGCAGCTTGATTCAGAATGAGCAGTTCTTC
NA	TRBV5-1	TRBD1	TRBJ2-2	CASSSEGTGSTGELFF	TGCGCCAGCAGCTCCGAGGGGACAGGGTCAACCGGGGAGCTGTTTTTT
NA	TRBV6-5	NA	TRBJ1-6	CASSSASSSYNSPLHF	TGTGCCAGCAGTTCCGCTTCGAGCTCCTATAATTCACCCCTCCACTTT
NA	TRBV2	NA	TRBJ2-7	CASRQDSSYEQYF	TGTGCCAGCAGACAAGACAGCAGCTACGAGCAGTACTTC
NA	TRBV28	NA	TRBJ2-3	CASSFSLLDSNYGTDTQYF	TGTGCCAGCAGTTTCTCGCTGCTAGATTCCAACTACGGCACAGATACGCAGTATTTT
NA	TRBV2	TRBD1	TRBJ1-2	CASSGDRLSYGYTF	TGTGCCAGCAGCGGGGACAGGCTATCCTATGGCTACACCTTC
NA	TRBV29-1	NA	TRBJ1-2	CSVVSDGDYGYTF	TGCAGCGTTGTCTCCGACGGAGACTATGGCTACACCTTC
NA	TRBV6-6	NA	TRBJ1-5	CASSLRKDSYSNQPQHF	TGTGCCAGCAGTCTCCGGAAGGACAGTTATAGCAATCAGCCCCAGCATTTT
NA	TRBV25-1	NA	TRBJ1-5	CASGGWSSNQPQHF	TGTGCCAGCGGGGGGTGGTCGAGCAATCAGCCCCAGCATTTT
NA	TRBV5-6	NA	TRBJ1-2	CASSLGQGKSYTF	TGTGCCAGCAGCTTGGGCCAGGGAAAGAGTTACACCTTC
NA	TRBV7-9	TRBD2	TRBJ2-3	CASSSYLAGGGGFTDTQYF	TGTGCCAGCAGCTCTTACCTAGCGGGAGGAGGCGGATTCACAGATACGCAGTATTTT
NA	TRBV1	NA	TRBJ1-2	CTSSQDTGTGTPYLRGYTF	TGCACCAGCAGCCAGGACACCGGGACAGGGACACCGTACCTACGTGGCTACACCTTC
NA	TRBV6-5	TRBD1	TRBJ1-1	CASSYGTGGTEAFF	TGTGCCAGCAGTTACGGGACAGGGGGCACTGAAGCTTTCTTT
once	TRBV19	TRBD1	TRBJ1-6	CASSIGQDFSPLHF	TGTGCCAGTAGTATTGGACAGGATTTTTCACCCCTCCACTTT
NA	TRBV2	NA	TRBJ1-1	CASRSQGLNTEAFF	TGTGCCAGCAGATCGCAGGGGCTGAACACTGAAGCTTTCTTT
NA	TRBV6-5	TRBD2	TRBJ2-1	CAIRWGGNEQFF	TGTGCCATACGCTGGGGGGGCAATGAGCAGTTCTTC
NA	TRBV19	NA	TRBJ2-1	CASSIVAGPPNEQFF	TGTGCCAGTAGTATAGTGGCAGGCCCCCCCAATGAGCAGTTCTTC
NA	TRBV7-2	TRBD2	TRBJ2-3	CASSLGGGAGTDTQYF	TGTGCCAGCAGCTTAGGCGGGGGGGCCGGCACAGATACGCAGTATTTT
NA	TRBV6-2/TRBV6-3	NA	TRBJ1-2	CASSYSGGNYGYTF	TGTGCCAGCAGTTACTCGGGGGGTAACTATGGCTACACCTTC
NA	TRBV6-5	NA	TRBJ1-1	CASSYMGRNTEAFF	TGTGCCAGCAGTTACATGGGCAGGAACACTGAAGCTTTCTTT
NA	TRBV5-1	NA	TRBJ1-1	CASSLQGWDTEAFF	TGCGCCAGCAGCTTACAGGGATGGGACACTGAAGCTTTCTTT
NA	TRBV6-5	TRBD1	TRBJ1-2	CASSYSTGGYGYTF	TGTGCCAGCAGTTACTCAACAGGGGGTTATGGCTACACCTTC
NA	TRBV4-1	NA	TRBJ2-7	CASSLRTTNYEQYF	TGCGCCAGCAGCCTACGGACAACAAACTACGAGCAGTACTTC
NA	TRBV28	NA	TRBJ1-1	CASSDTGANTEAFF	TGTGCCAGCAGTGACACAGGCGCGAACACTGAAGCTTTCTTT
NA	TRBV6-5	NA	TRBJ1-1	CASSYSRSQGTEAFF	TGTGCCAGCAGTTACTCGAGGTCCCAGGGGACTGAAGCTTTCTTT
NA	TRBV7-9	NA	TRBJ1-1	CASSSPGGLGAEAFF	TGTGCCAGCAGCTCGCCCGGTGGGCTGGGCGCTGAAGCTTTCTTT
NA	TRBV19	TRBD1	TRBJ2-1	CASSIVGETGYNEQFF	TGTGCCAGTAGTATAGTGGGGGAGACAGGGTACAATGAGCAGTTCTTC
once	TRBV2	TRBD1	TRBJ2-3	CASSADRGMADTQYF	TGTGCCAGCAGTGCGGACAGGGGGATGGCAGATACGCAGTATTTT
NA	TRBV6-1	NA	TRBJ2-3	CASSERYSTDTQYF	TGTGCCAGCAGTGAACGGTATAGCACAGATACGCAGTATTTT
NA	TRBV6-2/TRBV6-3	NA	TRBJ2-7	CASSYSRRTTPYEQYF	TGTGCCAGCAGTTACTCGCGGCGAACGACCCCATACGAGCAGTACTTC
NA	TRBV5-1	NA	TRBJ2-2	CASSLGHANTGELFF	TGCGCCAGCAGCTTGGGGCACGCAAACACCGGGGAGCTGTTTTTT
NA	TRBV12-3/TRBV12-4	NA	TRBJ2-7	CASSTRIYEQYF	TGTGCCAGCAGTACCAGGATCTACGAGCAGTACTTC
NA	TRBV5-8	NA	TRBJ1-5	CASSAPGHLYQPQHF	TGTGCCAGCAGCGCACCGGGACACCTATATCAGCCCCAGCATTTT
NA	TRBV19	NA	TRBJ1-2	CASSIGRVHGYTF	TGTGCCAGTAGTATCGGCAGGGTCCATGGCTACACCTTC
NA	TRBV4-3	TRBD1	TRBJ1-6	CASSQDPDRGNSPLHF	TGCGCCAGCAGCCAAGATCCCGACAGGGGAAATTCACCCCTCCACTTT
NA	TRBV9	NA	TRBJ1-1	CASSVVYGAEAFF	TGTGCCAGCAGCGTAGTGTACGGAGCTGAAGCTTTCTTT
NA	TRBV18	NA	TRBJ2-5	CASSPQYQETQYF	TGTGCCAGCTCACCTCAGTACCAAGAGACCCAGTACTTC